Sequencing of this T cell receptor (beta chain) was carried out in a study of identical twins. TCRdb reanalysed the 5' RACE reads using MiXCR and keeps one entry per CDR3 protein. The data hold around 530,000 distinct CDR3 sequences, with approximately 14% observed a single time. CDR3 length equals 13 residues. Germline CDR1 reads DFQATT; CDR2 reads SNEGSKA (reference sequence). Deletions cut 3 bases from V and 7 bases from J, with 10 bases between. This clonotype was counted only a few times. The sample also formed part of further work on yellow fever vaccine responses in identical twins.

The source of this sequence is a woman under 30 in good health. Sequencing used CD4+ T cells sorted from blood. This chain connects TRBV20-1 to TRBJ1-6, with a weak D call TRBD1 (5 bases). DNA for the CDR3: TGCAGTGCTAGTAGGACACCCAATTCACCCCTCCACTTT. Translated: CSASRTPNSPLHF.